Shown below are 12 T cell receptor beta chains from a single sample sequenced in a study of OX40 agonist ivuxolimab in advanced cancers. TCRdb's table, derived via immunoSEQ multiplex PCR, lists solely in-frame clones and lacks some. The sample comprises tens of thousands of clones, 83% of which are singletons, and approximately 2.8% rests with the top ten. This specimen consisted of CD4+ or CD8+ T cells sorted from blood, obtained in a trial of the OX40 agonist ivuxolimab. The receptors come from an adult with an advanced solid tumor such as melanoma, head and neck, liver or kidney cancer.

V usage is TRBV7-9 and J usage is TRBJ2-1; no reliable D call. CDR1 is SEHNR and CDR2 is FQNEAQ in the germline V gene (reference sequence). V lost 5 bases and J lost 10, with 9 bases in between. The CDR3 contains 11 residues. The CDR3 protein is CASSGDLEQFF. The CDR3 region has the DNA TGTGCCAGCAGCGGGGATTTGGAGCAGTTCTTC.

V and J are TRBV30 and TRBJ2-7; perhaps TRBD2 as D (7 bases). The CDR3 spans 14 residues. V gave up 5 bases and J gave up 8 bases, with 22 bases separating them. CDR1 is GTSNPN, CDR2 SVGIG, per germline (reference sequence). For the CDR3, the DNA is TGTGCCTGGGGGGAGCGGGGCAGGGGAAGAAAGCAGTACTTC. Protein product: CAWGERGRGRKQYF.

The V call is TRBV5-8, the J call TRBJ1-1; D remains ambiguous. Trimming removed 1 base at V and 1 base at J, with 17 bases between. Germline CDR1 reads SGHTS; CDR2 reads YDEGEE. This CDR3 has 17 residues. Here the CDR3 DNA reads TGTGCCAGCAGCTTGTTCGGTCCGCAGATAACGAACACTGAAGCTTTCTTT. Encoded protein: CASSLFGPQITNTEAFF.

The J gene is TRBJ1-3, the V gene TRBV6-6; tentatively, D is TRBD1 (5 bases). Trimming left V 5 bases short and J 0 bases short, with 14 bases between. The CDR3 has 16 residues. Per the germline V gene, CDR1 is MNHNY and CDR2 is SVGAGI (reference sequence). The CDR3 DNA follows: TGTGCCAGCAGTGGGGACTCCCTGTCCTCTGGAAACACCATATATTTT. Translating it yields CASSGDSLSSGNTIYF.

This clone has just a few counts. The CDR3 bases are TGTGCCAGCAGCCGGACTAGCGGGACACTCCAACGCCCCTACGAGCAGTACTTC. Translated, it gives CASSRTSGTLQRPYEQYF. This rearrangement joins TRBV5-4 to TRBJ2-7; 12 positions agree with TRBD2. Germline V gene lookup returns CDR1 SGHNT and CDR2 YYREEE (reference sequence). The junction had 13 bases not matched to a gene; V was cut back by 4 bases and J by 2 bases. The CDR3 has 18 amino acids.

The J gene is TRBJ1-2, the V gene TRBV5-4, with TRBD1 identical over 7 bases. The V gene's germline CDR1 is SGHNT and CDR2 YYREEE (reference sequence). The ends lost 3 bases at V and 0 bases at J; junction bases unmatched: 17. The CDR3 runs 19 residues. In DNA form, the CDR3 reads TGTGCCAGCAGCTCGCGCCCAGTACAGGGGAATAGGTCTAACTATGGCTACACCTTC. It yields the protein CASSSRPVQGNRSNYGYTF.

The chain is built from TRBV11-1 and TRBJ1-4; TRBD1 agrees at 7 bases. Per germline, CDR1 SGHAT and CDR2 FQDESV (reference sequence). The V segment lost 5 bases and the J segment 7 bases; nucleotides outside the gene matches: 4. The CDR3 loop spans 13 amino acids. The CDR3 here is CASSLGTAEKLFF. The CDR3 DNA reads as TGTGCCAGCAGCCTCGGGACAGCTGAAAAACTGTTTTTT.

The V call is TRBV5-1, the J call TRBJ2-7, with a possible D match to TRBD2 (6 bases). The V gene's germline CDR1 is SGHRS and CDR2 YFSETQ. The V end was cut by 5 bases, the J end by 1 base, with 13 bases between. The CDR3 contains 14 residues. The CDR3 DNA follows: TGCGCCAGCAGATCCGGGACTGGTTCCTACGAGCAGTACTTC. This gives the protein CASRSGTGSYEQYF.

The CDR3 sequence: CASSWTAGYTF. CDR3 nucleotides: TGTGCCAGTAGTTGGACAGCTGGCTACACCTTC. This rearrangement joins TRBV19 to TRBJ1-2, with D perhaps matching TRBD1 (6 bases). Trimming left V 5 bases short and J 7 bases short, with 8 bases between. From germline, CDR1 is LNHDA and CDR2 SQIVND (reference sequence). This CDR3 is 11 amino acids long.

This chain uses TRBV4-1 with TRBJ1-5; D is ambiguous. Germline CDR1 is MGHRA and CDR2 is YSYEKL. The CDR3 is 13 residues long. V lost 1 base, J lost 9 bases, and 10 bases lay in between. The CDR3 protein is CASSQVGLWPQHF. CDR3 nucleotide sequence: TGCGCCAGCAGCCAAGTCGGCCTGTGGCCCCAGCATTTT.

The chain links TRBV5-1 to TRBJ1-1; D call uncertain. The CDR3 is 20 amino acids. Germline V gives CDR1 SGHRS, CDR2 YFSETQ. Trimming left V 4 bases short and J 0 bases short, with 28 bases between. Written as DNA, the CDR3 is TGCGCCAGCAGCGTAGGACGGAGAGTGGGGTCCGGCCGCTTGAACACTGAAGCTTTCTTT. Amino acids: CASSVGRRVGSGRLNTEAFF. Variable domain in full (rest from reference TRBV5-1 and TRBJ1-1): KAGVTQTPRYLIKTRGQQVTLSCSPISGHRSVSWYQQTPGQGLQFLFEYFSETQRNKGNFPGRFSGRQFSNSRSEMNVSTLELGDSALYLCASSVGRRVGSGRLNTEAFFGQGTRLTVV.

The chain employs TRBV19 and TRBJ1-1; 9 bases fit TRBD1. The CDR3 contains 16 residues. Per the germline V gene, CDR1 is LNHDA and CDR2 is SQIVND (reference sequence). After removal of 5 bases from V and 2 bases from J, the junction contained 9 bases not matched to a gene. The CDR3 reads CASSSLQGAQNTEAFF. The CDR3 bases are TGTGCCAGTAGTTCCTTACAGGGGGCCCAAAACACTGAAGCTTTCTTT.